This note documents a single T cell receptor beta chain sequence. Germline V gives CDR1 KGHDR, CDR2 SFDVKD. The V segment lost 3 bases and the J segment 2 bases; nucleotides outside the gene matches: 10. This CDR3 spans 18 amino acids. The table came from immunoSEQ multiplex PCR; TCRdb's copy has only in-frame clones and leaves some out. The table lists about 140,000 clones, about 74% of them singletons. This record comes from a study of blood T cell repertoires in COVID-19. Study summary: Specimens from acute and convalescent COVID-19 originated in the United States, Italy and Spain.

The gene calls are TRBV24-1 and TRBJ2-3, with TRBD1 matching over 10 bases. This clonotype originated in a man aged 45 to 65 with acute or convalescent COVID-19. The sequenced sample was peripheral blood. The CDR3 nucleotides read TGTGCCACCAGTGATACCCGACCGGGACAGGGGCCCACAGATACGCAGTATTTT. This sequence encodes CATSDTRPGQGPTDTQYF.